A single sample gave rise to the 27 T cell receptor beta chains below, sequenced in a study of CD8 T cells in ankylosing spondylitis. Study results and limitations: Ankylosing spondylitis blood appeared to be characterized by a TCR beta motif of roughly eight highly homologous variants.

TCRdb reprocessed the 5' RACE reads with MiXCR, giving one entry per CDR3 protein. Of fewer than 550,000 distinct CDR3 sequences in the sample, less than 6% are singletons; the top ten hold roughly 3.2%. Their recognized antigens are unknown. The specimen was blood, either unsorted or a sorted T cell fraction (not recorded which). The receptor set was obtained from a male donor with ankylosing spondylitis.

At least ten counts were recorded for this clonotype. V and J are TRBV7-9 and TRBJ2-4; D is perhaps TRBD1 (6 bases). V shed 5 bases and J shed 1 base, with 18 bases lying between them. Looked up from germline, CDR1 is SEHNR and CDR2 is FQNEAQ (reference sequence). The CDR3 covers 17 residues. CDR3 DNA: TGTGCCAGCAGCCCGCGCAGTGGGGACAAGGCCAAAAACATTCAGTACTTC. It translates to CASSPRSGDKAKNIQYF.

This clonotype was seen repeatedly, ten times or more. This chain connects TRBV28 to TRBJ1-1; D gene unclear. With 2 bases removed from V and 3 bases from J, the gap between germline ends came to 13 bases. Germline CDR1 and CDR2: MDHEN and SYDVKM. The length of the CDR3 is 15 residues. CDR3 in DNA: TGTGCCAGCAGTTTAGGCGGAGCGGGTGACACTGAAGCTTTCTTT. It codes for CASSLGGAGDTEAFF.

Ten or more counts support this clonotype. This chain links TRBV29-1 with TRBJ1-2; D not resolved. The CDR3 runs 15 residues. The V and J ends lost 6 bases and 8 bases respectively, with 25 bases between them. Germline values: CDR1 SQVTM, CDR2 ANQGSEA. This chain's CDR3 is CSVPDPLTISEGYTF. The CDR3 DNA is TGCAGCGTCCCAGACCCCCTGACAATTTCAGAGGGCTACACCTTC.

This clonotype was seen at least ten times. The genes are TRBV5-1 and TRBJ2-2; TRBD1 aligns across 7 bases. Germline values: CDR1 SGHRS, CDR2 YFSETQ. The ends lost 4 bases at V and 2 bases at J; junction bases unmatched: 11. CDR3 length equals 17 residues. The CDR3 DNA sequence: TGCGCCAGCAGCCAAGACCCCGGGACAGCCAACACCGGGGAGCTGTTTTTT. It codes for CASSQDPGTANTGELFF. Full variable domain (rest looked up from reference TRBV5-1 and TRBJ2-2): KAGVTQTPRYLIKTRGQQVTLSCSPISGHRSVSWYQQTPGQGLQFLFEYFSETQRNKGNFPGRFSGRQFSNSRSEMNVSTLELGDSALYLCASSQDPGTANTGELFFGEGSRLTVL.

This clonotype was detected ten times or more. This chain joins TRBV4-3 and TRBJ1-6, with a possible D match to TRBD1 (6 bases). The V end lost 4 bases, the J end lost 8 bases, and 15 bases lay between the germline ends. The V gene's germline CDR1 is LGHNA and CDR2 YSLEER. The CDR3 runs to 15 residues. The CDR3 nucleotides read TGCGCCAGCAGCCCTAGGACCAGGGGAGATTCACCCCTCCACTTT. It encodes CASSPRTRGDSPLHF.

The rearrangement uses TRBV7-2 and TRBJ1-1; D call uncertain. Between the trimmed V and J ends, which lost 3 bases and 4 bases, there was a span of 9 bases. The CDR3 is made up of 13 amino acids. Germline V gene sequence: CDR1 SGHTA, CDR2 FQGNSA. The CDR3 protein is CASSLTWTTEAFF. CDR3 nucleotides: TGTGCCAGCAGCTTGACATGGACCACTGAAGCTTTCTTT.

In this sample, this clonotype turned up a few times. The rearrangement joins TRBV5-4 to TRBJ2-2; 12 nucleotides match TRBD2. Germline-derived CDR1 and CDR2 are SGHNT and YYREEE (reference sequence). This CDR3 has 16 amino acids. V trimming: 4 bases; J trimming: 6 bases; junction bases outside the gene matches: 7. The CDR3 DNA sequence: TGTGCCAGCAGCATCCGACTAGCGGGAGCCCCCGGGGAGCTGTTTTTT. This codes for CASSIRLAGAPGELFF. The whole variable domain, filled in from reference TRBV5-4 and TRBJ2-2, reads ETGVTQSPTHLIKTRGQQVTLRCSSQSGHNTVSWYQQALGQGPQFIFQYYREEENGRGNFPPRFSGLQFPNYSSELNVNALELDDSALYLCASSIRLAGAPGELFFGEGSRLTVL.

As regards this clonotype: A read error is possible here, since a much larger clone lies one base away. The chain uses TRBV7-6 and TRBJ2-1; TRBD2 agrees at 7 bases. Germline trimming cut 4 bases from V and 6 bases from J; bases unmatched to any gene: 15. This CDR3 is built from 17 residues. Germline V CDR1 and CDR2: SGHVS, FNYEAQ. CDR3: CASSSSPRLADPNEQFF. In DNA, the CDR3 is TGTGCCAGCAGCTCATCCCCTAGGCTAGCGGACCCCAATGAGCAGTTCTTC.

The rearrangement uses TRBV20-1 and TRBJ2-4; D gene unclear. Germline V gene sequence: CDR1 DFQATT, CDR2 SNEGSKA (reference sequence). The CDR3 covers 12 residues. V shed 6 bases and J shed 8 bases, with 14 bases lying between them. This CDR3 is CSAPMDGYIQYF. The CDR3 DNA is TGCAGTGCACCCATGGACGGGTACATTCAGTACTTC.

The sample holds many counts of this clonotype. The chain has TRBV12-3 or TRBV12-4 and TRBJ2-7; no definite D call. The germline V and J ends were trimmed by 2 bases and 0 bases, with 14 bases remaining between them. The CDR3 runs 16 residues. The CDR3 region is CASSLWTVLSSYEQYF. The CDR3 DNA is TGTGCCAGCAGTTTATGGACGGTCCTCAGCTCCTACGAGCAGTACTTC.

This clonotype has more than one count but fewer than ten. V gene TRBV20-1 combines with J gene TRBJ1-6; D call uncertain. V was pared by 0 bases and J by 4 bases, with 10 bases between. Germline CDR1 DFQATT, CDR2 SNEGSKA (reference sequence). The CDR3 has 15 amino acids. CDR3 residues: CSARDHGGYNSPLHF. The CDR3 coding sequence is TGCAGTGCTAGAGATCATGGCGGATATAATTCACCCCTCCACTTT.

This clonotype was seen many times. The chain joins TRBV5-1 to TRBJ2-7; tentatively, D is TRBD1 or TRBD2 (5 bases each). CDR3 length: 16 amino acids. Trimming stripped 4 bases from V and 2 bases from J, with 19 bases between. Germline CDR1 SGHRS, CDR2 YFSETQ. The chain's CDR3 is CASSPGHSGYTYEQYF. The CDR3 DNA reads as TGCGCCAGCAGCCCAGGGCACAGCGGATACACCTACGAGCAGTACTTC. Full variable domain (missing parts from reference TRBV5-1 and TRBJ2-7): KAGVTQTPRYLIKTRGQQVTLSCSPISGHRSVSWYQQTPGQGLQFLFEYFSETQRNKGNFPGRFSGRQFSNSRSEMNVSTLELGDSALYLCASSPGHSGYTYEQYFGPGTRLTVT.

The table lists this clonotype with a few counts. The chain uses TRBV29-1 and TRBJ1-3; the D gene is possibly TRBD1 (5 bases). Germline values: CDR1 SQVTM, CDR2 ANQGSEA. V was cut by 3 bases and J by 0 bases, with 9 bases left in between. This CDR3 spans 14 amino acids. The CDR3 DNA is TGCAGCGTTGATAGGCAGGGCTCTGGAAACACCATATATTTT. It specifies CSVDRQGSGNTIYF.

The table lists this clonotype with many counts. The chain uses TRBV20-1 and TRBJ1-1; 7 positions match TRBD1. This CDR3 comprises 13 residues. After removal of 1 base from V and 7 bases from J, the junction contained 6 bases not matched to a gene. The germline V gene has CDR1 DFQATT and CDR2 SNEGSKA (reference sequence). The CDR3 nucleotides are TGCAGTGCTAGAGTAGACAGGGCAAGTGAAGCTTTCTTT. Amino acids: CSARVDRASEAFF.

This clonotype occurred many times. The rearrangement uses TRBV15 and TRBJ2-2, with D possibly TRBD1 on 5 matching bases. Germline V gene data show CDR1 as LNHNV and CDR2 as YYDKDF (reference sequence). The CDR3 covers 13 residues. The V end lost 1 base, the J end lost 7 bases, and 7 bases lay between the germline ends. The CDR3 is CATSRVGVGELFF. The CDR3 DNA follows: TGTGCCACCAGCAGAGTAGGGGTCGGGGAGCTGTTTTTT.

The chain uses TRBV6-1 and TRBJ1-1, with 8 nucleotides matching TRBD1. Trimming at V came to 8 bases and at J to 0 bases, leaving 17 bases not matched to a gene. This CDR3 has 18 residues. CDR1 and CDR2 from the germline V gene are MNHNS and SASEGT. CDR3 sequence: CASSPRRGRQGLNTEAFF. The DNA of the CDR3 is TGTGCCAGCTCCCCGCGGAGGGGGCGACAGGGGCTGAACACTGAAGCTTTCTTT.

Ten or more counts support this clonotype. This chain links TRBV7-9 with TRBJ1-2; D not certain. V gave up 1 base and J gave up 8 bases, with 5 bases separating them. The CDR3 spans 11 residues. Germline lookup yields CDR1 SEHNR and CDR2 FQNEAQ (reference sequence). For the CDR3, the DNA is TGTGCCAGCAGCTTAGAGGAAGGCTACACCTTC. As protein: CASSLEEGYTF.

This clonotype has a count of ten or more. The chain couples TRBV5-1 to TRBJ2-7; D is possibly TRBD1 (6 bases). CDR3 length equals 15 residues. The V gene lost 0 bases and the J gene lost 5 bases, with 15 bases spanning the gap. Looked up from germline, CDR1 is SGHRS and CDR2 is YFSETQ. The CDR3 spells CASSLVSTGGDEQYF. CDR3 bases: TGCGCCAGCAGCTTGGTTTCGACAGGAGGTGACGAGCAGTACTTC.

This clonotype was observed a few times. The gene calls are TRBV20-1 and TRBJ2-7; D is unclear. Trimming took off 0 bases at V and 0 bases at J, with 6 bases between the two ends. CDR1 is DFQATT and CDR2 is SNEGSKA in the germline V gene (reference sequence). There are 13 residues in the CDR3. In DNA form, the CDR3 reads TGCAGTGCTAGAGATATCACCTCCTACGAGCAGTACTTC. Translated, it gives CSARDITSYEQYF.

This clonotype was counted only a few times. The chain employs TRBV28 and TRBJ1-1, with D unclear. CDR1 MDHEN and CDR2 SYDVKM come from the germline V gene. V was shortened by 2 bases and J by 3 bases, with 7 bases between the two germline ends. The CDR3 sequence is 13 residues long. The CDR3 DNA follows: TGTGCCAGCAGTTTACCGGCGTACACTGAAGCTTTCTTT. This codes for CASSLPAYTEAFF.

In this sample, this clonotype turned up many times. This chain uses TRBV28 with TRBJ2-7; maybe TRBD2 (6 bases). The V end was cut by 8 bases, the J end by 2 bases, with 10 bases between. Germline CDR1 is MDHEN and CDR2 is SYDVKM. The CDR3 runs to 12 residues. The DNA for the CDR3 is TGTGCCAGCGGGCGGGAAGCCTACGAGCAGTACTTC. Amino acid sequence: CASGREAYEQYF.

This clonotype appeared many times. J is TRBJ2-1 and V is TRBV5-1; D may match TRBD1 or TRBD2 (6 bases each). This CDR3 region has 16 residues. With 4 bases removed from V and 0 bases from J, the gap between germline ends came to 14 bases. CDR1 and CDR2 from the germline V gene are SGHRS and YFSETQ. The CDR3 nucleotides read TGCGCCAGCAGCCGAGGGGGGACCCACTCCTACAATGAGCAGTTCTTC. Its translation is CASSRGGTHSYNEQFF.

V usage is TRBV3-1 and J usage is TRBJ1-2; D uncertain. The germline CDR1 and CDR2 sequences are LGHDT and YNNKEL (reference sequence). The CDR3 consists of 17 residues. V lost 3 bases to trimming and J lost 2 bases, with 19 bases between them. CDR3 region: CASSHVIRREENYGYTF. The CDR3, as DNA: TGTGCCAGCAGCCATGTTATTCGCCGTGAGGAGAACTATGGCTACACCTTC.

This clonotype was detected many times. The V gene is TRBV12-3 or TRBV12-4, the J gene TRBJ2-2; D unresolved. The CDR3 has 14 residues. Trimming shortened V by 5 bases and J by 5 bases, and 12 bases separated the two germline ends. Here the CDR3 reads CASSLNAGTGELFF. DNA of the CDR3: TGTGCCAGCAGTCTGAACGCCGGGACCGGGGAGCTGTTTTTT.

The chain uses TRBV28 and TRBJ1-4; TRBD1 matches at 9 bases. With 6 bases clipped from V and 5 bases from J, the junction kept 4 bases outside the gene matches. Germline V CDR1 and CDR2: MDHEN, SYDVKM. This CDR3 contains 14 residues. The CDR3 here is CASRWDRVNEKLFF. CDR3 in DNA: TGTGCCAGCAGGTGGGACAGGGTGAATGAAAAACTGTTTTTT.

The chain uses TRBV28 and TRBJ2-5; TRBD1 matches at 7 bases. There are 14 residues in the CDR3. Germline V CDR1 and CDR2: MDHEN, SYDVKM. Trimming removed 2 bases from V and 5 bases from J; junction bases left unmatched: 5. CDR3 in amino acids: CASSLPMTGETQYF. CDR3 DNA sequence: TGTGCCAGCAGTTTACCGATGACAGGGGAGACCCAGTACTTC. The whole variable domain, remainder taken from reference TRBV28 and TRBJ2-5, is DVKVTQSSRYLVKRTGEKVFLECVQDMDHENMFWYRQDPGLGLRLIYFSYDVKMKEKGDIPEGYSVSREKKERFSLILESASTNQTSMYLCASSLPMTGETQYFGPGTRLLVL.

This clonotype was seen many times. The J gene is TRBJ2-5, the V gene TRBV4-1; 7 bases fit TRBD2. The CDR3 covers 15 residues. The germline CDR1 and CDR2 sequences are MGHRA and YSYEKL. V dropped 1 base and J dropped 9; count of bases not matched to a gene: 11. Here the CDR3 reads CASSQVSSGNRAQYF. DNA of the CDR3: TGCGCCAGCAGCCAAGTCTCCAGCGGGAACCGGGCCCAGTACTTC.